This T cell receptor (beta chain) was sequenced in a study of shared clonotypes between healthy human individuals. Donors were healthy HIV-negative adults without recent acute infections or vaccinations. Sequencing used immunoSEQ multiplex PCR; TCRdb keeps in-frame clones, though not all of them. Among around 1,000,000 clones, 77% were seen once, and the ten largest hold about 0.89%. Germline loops: CDR1 LNHNV, CDR2 YYDKDF (reference sequence). V was pared by 3 bases and J by 4 bases, with 18 bases between. The CDR3 sequence is 16 residues long. The chain uses TRBV15 and TRBJ1-2; D remains ambiguous. This receptor was obtained from a man aged 18 to 30 in good health. Some clones in this sample may be carry-over from other donors' samples. The sample taken for sequencing was memory CD4+ T cells from PBMCs. The sample's subset: CD45RA-negative fraction. The CDR3 loop reads CATSSYFAEDGYGYTF. The CDR3 DNA reads TGTGCCACCAGCAGTTACTTTGCAGAAGATGGCTATGGCTACACCTTC.